The rows below give T cell receptor beta chains drawn from one sample of a study of cytomegalovirus exposure and HLA in healthy donors. TCRdb's copy holds only in-frame clones and misses some; the assay was immunoSEQ multiplex PCR. Of more than 95,000 clones listed, 60% to 80% were seen once; the top ten hold approximately 3.8%. The source material was PBMCs. The receptors were sampled from a man aged 25-40 years in good health and CMV-seronegative. Both conserved end residues are part of each CDR3. The order of the fields is clone size, V gene, J gene, D gene, CDR3 protein, CDR3 DNA. A D gene is named only where the DNA matches it firmly. Clone size appears in some rows only: once, few, many, or a class for an expanded clone.

>once|TRBV19|TRBJ2-3|-
CASNNPQGSLHVDTQYF
TGTGCCAGTAATAACCCCCAGGGAAGCCTTCACGTGGATACGCAGTATTTT
>-|TRBV5-4|TRBJ2-7|TRBD1
CASSLFWDRDDEQYF
TGTGCCAGCAGCTTGTTTTGGGACAGGGACGACGAGCAGTACTTC
>-|TRBV30|TRBJ1-3|-
CAWEKGNTIYF
TGTGCCTGGGAAAAGGGGAACACCATATATTTT
>-|TRBV5-4|TRBJ2-2|-
CASSSIRANTGELFF
TGTGCCAGCAGTTCAATCCGGGCGAACACCGGGGAGCTGTTTTTT
>once|TRBV4-2|TRBJ2-1|TRBD2
CASSGRGLAGGRKYNEQFF
TGTGCCAGCAGCGGCCGGGGACTAGCGGGGGGACGTAAGTACAATGAGCAGTTCTTC
>-|TRBV19|TRBJ2-5|-
CASSSPRPECRGKETQYF
TGTGCCAGTAGCTCCCCCCGTCCGGAGTGCCGGGGGAAAGAGACCCAGTACTTC
>-|TRBV25-1|TRBJ1-2|-
CASSDIYGYTF
TGTGCCAGCAGTGACATCTATGGCTACACCTTC
>-|TRBV4-1|TRBJ2-7|TRBD1
CASSHPGQLVYEQYF
TGCGCCAGCAGCCACCCGGGACAGCTAGTTTACGAGCAGTACTTC
>-|TRBV7-9|TRBJ1-2|-
CSSSLSGEMDTF
TGTTCCAGCAGCCTATCGGGGGAAATGGACACCTTC
>-|TRBV5-4|TRBJ2-7|-
CASSFGRGPYEQYF
TGTGCCAGCAGCTTCGGCAGGGGACCCTACGAGCAGTACTTC
>-|TRBV14|TRBJ2-7|-
CASSQEADVRSYEQYF
TGTGCCAGCAGCCAAGAGGCAGATGTCCGCTCCTACGAGCAGTACTTC
>-|TRBV28|TRBJ1-4|TRBD1
CASRPTGGYEKLFF
TGTGCCAGCAGACCCACAGGGGGATACGAAAAACTGTTTTTT
>-|TRBV27|TRBJ1-6|TRBD1
CASSTRDRGLFNMDSPLHF
TGTGCCAGCAGCACCCGGGACAGGGGGCTATTTAATATGGATTCACCCCTCCACTTT
>-|TRBV6-5|TRBJ2-5|-
CASSPGVGEQYF
TGTGCCAGCAGTCCAGGGGTTGGAGAGCAGTACTTC
>-|TRBV5-4|TRBJ2-7|TRBD2
CASSSGLAGGSEQYF
TGTGCCAGCAGCTCGGGACTAGCGGGGGGGTCCGAGCAGTACTTC
>-|TRBV4-2|TRBJ2-3|-
CASSQGGVLTDTQYF
TGTGCCAGCAGCCAAGGGGGAGTGCTCACAGATACGCAGTATTTT
>once|TRBV9|TRBJ2-3|-
CASSVGGHGADTQYF
TGTGCCAGCAGCGTAGGGGGTCACGGGGCAGATACGCAGTATTTT
>-|TRBV11-2|TRBJ2-7|-
CASSSPTSTYEQCF
TGTGCCAGCAGCTCCCCGACATCTACCTACGAGCAGTGCTTC
>-|TRBV15|TRBJ2-5|TRBD2
CATSRPGTSGGAWETQYF
TGTGCCACCAGCAGGCCCGGGACTAGCGGGGGGGCCTGGGAGACCCAGTACTTC
>-|TRBV18|TRBJ2-1|-
CASSPYGSNNEQFF
TGTGCCAGCTCACCATATGGGAGCAACAATGAGCAGTTCTTC
>-|TRBV2|TRBJ2-2|-
CASSDFPGELFF
TGTGCCAGCAGTGACTTTCCGGGGGAGCTGTTTTTT
>-|TRBV5-1|TRBJ1-2|TRBD1
CASRAATGGYGYTF
TGCGCCAGCAGGGCTGCGACAGGGGGCTATGGCTACACCTTC
>-|TRBV4-1|TRBJ2-1|TRBD2
CASSQGASGGAREQFF
TGCGCCAGCAGCCAAGGGGCTAGCGGGGGGGCACGTGAGCAGTTCTTC
>-|TRBV19|TRBJ2-2|TRBD2
CASSLAGMGTGELFF
TGTGCCAGTAGCCTAGCGGGGATGGGCACCGGGGAGCTGTTTTTT
>-|TRBV19|TRBJ2-1|-
CASSIPGGRNEQFF
TGTGCCAGTAGTATACCGGGGGGCAGGAATGAGCAGTTCTTC
>-|TRBV27|TRBJ1-2|-
CASSLTLDTYGYTF
TGTGCCAGCAGTCTAACCCTGGACACCTATGGCTACACCTTC
>-|TRBV2|TRBJ2-5|-
CASSARVGGAGETQYF
TGTGCCAGCAGTGCGCGCGTTGGGGGGGCCGGGGAGACCCAGTACTTC
>-|TRBV6-5|TRBJ2-2|-
CASSRDGGELFF
TGTGCCAGCAGCCGAGATGGCGGGGAGCTGTTTTTT
>-|TRBV10-3|TRBJ2-2|TRBD1
CAISVGTGLPGELFF
TGTGCCATCTCTGTTGGGACAGGGCTGCCCGGGGAGCTGTTTTTT
>-|TRBV30|TRBJ2-7|-
CAWSVSKLLEQYF
TGTGCCTGGAGTGTATCGAAACTGCTCGAGCAGTACTTC
>-|TRBV5-1|TRBJ2-5|TRBD2
CASSPLAAGDETQYF
TGCGCCAGCAGCCCCCTTGCAGCGGGGGACGAGACCCAGTACTTC
>few|TRBV18|TRBJ1-2|-
CASSPTQNYGYTF
TGTGCCAGCTCACCAACACAGAACTATGGCTACACCTTC
>-|TRBV6-5|TRBJ2-7|-
CASSYSAGESYEQYF
TGTGCCAGCAGTTACTCGGCAGGGGAGAGCTACGAGCAGTACTTC
>-|TRBV6-1|TRBJ2-7|TRBD1
CASTRSGQGMYEQYF
TGTGCCAGCACAAGATCGGGACAGGGGATGTACGAGCAGTACTTC
>-|TRBV6-5|TRBJ2-7|-
CASSLRGYEQYF
TGTGCCAGCAGCCTCAGAGGCTACGAGCAGTACTTC
>few|TRBV7-2|TRBJ1-2|TRBD1
CASSSRTGVDYGYTF
TGTGCCAGCAGCTCACGGACAGGGGTGGACTATGGCTACACCTTC
>few|TRBV30|TRBJ1-5|-
CAWSVQGDQPQHF
TGTGCCTGGAGTGTACAGGGCGATCAGCCCCAGCATTTT
>-|TRBV5-1|TRBJ1-6|TRBD1
CASSLRGRGLGNSPLHF
TGCGCCAGCAGCTTGAGAGGCAGGGGGCTAGGTAATTCACCCCTCCACTTT
>few|TRBV6-5|TRBJ2-1|-
CASSYSTGEAWNEQFF
TGTGCCAGCAGTTACTCTACAGGGGAGGCGTGGAATGAGCAGTTCTTC
>-|TRBV2|TRBJ2-7|TRBD1
CASSDGTGAYEQYF
TGTGCCAGCAGTGACGGGACAGGGGCCTACGAGCAGTACTTC
>-|TRBV27|TRBJ1-5|-
CASSMDRVNQPQHF
TGTGCCAGCAGTATGGACAGAGTCAATCAGCCCCAGCATTTT
>-|TRBV6-4|TRBJ1-2|TRBD1
CASSLTGNYGYTF
TGTGCCAGCAGCTTGACAGGGAACTATGGCTACACCTTC
>-|TRBV14|TRBJ2-7|TRBD1
CASSPLTRTGSEQYF
TGTGCCAGCAGCCCCCTAACCCGGACAGGCTCCGAGCAGTACTTC
>-|TRBV5-4|TRBJ2-2|-
CASSLRRDTGELFF
TGTGCCAGCAGCTTGCGGCGGGACACCGGGGAGCTGTTTTTT
>-|TRBV4-1|TRBJ1-4|TRBD1
CASSQGDRDGEKLFF
TGCGCCAGCAGCCAAGGGGACAGGGACGGTGAAAAACTGTTTTTT
>-|TRBV4-2|TRBJ1-2|-
CASSQGQAGYGYTF
TGTGCCAGCAGCCAAGGGCAGGCAGGTTATGGCTACACCTTC
>-|TRBV6-1|TRBJ2-3|TRBD2
CASIPTSGGRDTQYF
TGTGCCAGCATTCCGACTAGCGGGGGCCGGGATACGCAGTATTTT
>-|TRBV27|TRBJ2-7|TRBD2
CASSSRGDEQYF
TGTGCCAGCAGTTCTCGGGGGGACGAGCAGTACTTC
>-|TRBV7-2|TRBJ2-3|-
CASSLWQGHDTQYF
TGTGCCAGCAGCTTATGGCAGGGGCACGATACGCAGTATTTT
>few|TRBV4-2|TRBJ1-3|TRBD1
CASSQGTGSGNTIYF
TGTGCCAGCAGCCAGGGGACAGGCTCTGGAAACACCATATATTTT
>-|TRBV4-1|TRBJ1-3|-
CASSPGGGRTGNTIYF
TGCGCCAGCAGTCCCGGAGGAGGGAGAACCGGAAACACCATATATTTT
>-|TRBV27|TRBJ2-5|-
CASSPNVGRAGAYQETQYF
TGTGCCAGCAGCCCCAATGTAGGGAGGGCGGGGGCCTACCAAGAGACCCAGTACTTC
>few|TRBV19|TRBJ2-1|-
CASSITHGRHEQFF
TGTGCCAGTAGTATCACACATGGCAGGCATGAGCAGTTCTTC
>-|TRBV7-9|TRBJ2-1|TRBD2
CSSSPNSGLGPYNEQFF
TGTTCCAGCAGCCCGAACTCGGGACTAGGTCCCTACAATGAGCAGTTCTTC
>-|TRBV28|TRBJ1-1|-
CASSPSSENTEAFF
TGTGCCAGCAGCCCAAGTTCAGAGAACACTGAAGCTTTCTTT
>-|TRBV6-5|TRBJ1-1|-
CASSYAENTEAFF
TGTGCCAGCAGTTACGCGGAGAACACTGAAGCTTTCTTT
>-|TRBV30|TRBJ2-5|TRBD2
CAWSSSGGAIETQYF
TGTGCCTGGAGTTCTAGCGGGGGGGCAATAGAGACCCAGTACTTC
>-|TRBV5-6|TRBJ1-3|TRBD1
CASRETGQGAASGNTIYF
TGTGCCAGCAGGGAGACCGGACAGGGGGCTGCCTCTGGAAACACCATATATTTT
>-|TRBV28|TRBJ1-4|TRBD1
CASSLLQGNEKLFF
TGTGCCAGCAGTTTACTACAGGGGAATGAAAAACTGTTTTTT